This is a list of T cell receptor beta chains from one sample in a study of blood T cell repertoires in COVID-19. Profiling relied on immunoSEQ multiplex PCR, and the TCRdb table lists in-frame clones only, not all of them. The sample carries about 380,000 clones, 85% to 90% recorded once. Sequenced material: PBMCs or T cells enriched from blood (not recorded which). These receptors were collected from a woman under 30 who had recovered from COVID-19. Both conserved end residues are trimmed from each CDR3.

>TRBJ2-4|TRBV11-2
ASSLEELGRVKDIQY
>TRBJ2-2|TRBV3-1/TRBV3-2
ASTRIGGGTGELF
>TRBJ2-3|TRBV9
ASSLISGSTDTQY
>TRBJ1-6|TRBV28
ASTRSSYNSPLH
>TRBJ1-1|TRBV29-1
SVVVGGNTEAF
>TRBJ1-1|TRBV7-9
ASSLPGNTEAF
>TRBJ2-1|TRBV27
ASSLGQGTNEQF
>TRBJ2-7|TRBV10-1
ASSEWQGVTGEQY
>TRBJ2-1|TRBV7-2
AGLAGDYNEQF
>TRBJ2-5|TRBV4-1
ASSQIVAQGETQY
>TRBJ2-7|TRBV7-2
ASSLGENGLAETYEQY
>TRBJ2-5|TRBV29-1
SVEKLQGETQY
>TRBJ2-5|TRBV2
ASSDWAGDPNSQETQY
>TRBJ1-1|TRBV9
ASSPGNTEAF
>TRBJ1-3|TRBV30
AWSAPGVYGNTIY
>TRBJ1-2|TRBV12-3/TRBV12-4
ATQGANYGYT
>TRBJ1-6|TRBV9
ASSVGQGITNSPLH
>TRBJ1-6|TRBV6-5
ASSYSGTGYSPLH
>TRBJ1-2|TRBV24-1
ATSAAGRVGYT
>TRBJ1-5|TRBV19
ASSISGVSGNQPQH